This note documents a single TCR beta chain sequence. TCRdb keeps only in-frame clones here, not all; method: immunoSEQ multiplex PCR. The data show some 90,000 clones, 92% seen once. This sample is part of a study of T cell changes during pregnancy in multiple sclerosis. Sample: peripheral blood, taken in the first trimester of pregnancy. The TCR comes from a female donor with multiple sclerosis, enrolled in a pregnancy study.

The CDR3 loop reads CASSHGQGVNEQFF. The CDR3 nucleotides are TGTGCCAGCAGCCACGGACAGGGTGTAAATGAGCAGTTCTTC. V and J are TRBV7-3 and TRBJ2-1; TRBD1 aligns across 8 bases. The CDR3 spans 14 residues. The V and J ends lost 5 bases and 7 bases, in that order; junction bases with no gene match: 7. Looked up from germline, CDR1 is SGHTA and CDR2 is FQGTGA.